This T cell receptor (beta chain) was observed in a study of blood T cell repertoires in COVID-19. In the source study's methods: Reference gene primer amplification gave estimated nucleated cell counts. The protocol was immunoSEQ multiplex PCR, while the TCRdb copy is restricted to in-frame clones and leaves out a portion. Clone size and the V and J calls come from that table; the DNA yielded D and trimming. The table lists some 70,000 clones, about 90% of them singletons. Germline V lookup: CDR1 SGHVS, CDR2 FQNEAQ. Trimming removed 5 bases from V and 1 base from J; junction bases left unmatched: 5. This CDR3 is 14 amino acids long.

The rearrangement uses TRBV7-8 and TRBJ2-7; 7 nucleotides match TRBD2. The receptor was isolated from a man aged 45 to 65 with COVID-19, enrolled during active disease. The sequenced sample was peripheral blood. The chain's CDR3 is CASSRGGRSYEQYF. For the CDR3, the DNA is TGTGCCAGCAGCCGGGGCGGGAGATCCTACGAGCAGTACTTC.